The rows below give T cell receptor beta chains drawn from one sample of a study of blood T cell repertoires in COVID-19. The assay was immunoSEQ multiplex PCR, and TCRdb's table has in-frame clones only and misses some. Counted here are approximately 300,000 clones, more than 80% occurring once; the ten biggest clones make up approximately 7.5%. The sequenced material came from peripheral blood. These receptors came from a woman under 40 with COVID-19, enrolled during active disease. Both conserved end residues are part of each CDR3. A D gene is named only where the DNA matches it firmly. Size is omitted from some rows. Given values are once, few, many or a class for expanded clones.

>NA|TRBV27|once|TRBJ2-1
TGTGCCAGCAGAAGCGGAACAAGCAATGAGCAGTTCTTC
CASRSGTSNEQFF
>TRBD2|TRBV7-9|NA|TRBJ2-5
TGTGCCAGCAGCCCCACGGGACTAGCGCGCTCGACCCAGTACTTC
CASSPTGLARSTQYF
>NA|TRBV7-9|NA|TRBJ2-7
TGTGCCAGCAGCGAGACTCAATCTTACGAGCAGTACTTC
CASSETQSYEQYF
>NA|TRBV7-9|NA|TRBJ1-5
TGTGCCAGCAGCCCGGGGACTTCGCAGGGTCAGCCCCAGCATTTT
CASSPGTSQGQPQHF
>TRBD2|TRBV5-1|NA|TRBJ2-3
TGCGCCAGCAGCCCAACCTTGGCGGGAGAAGCAGATACGCAGTATTTT
CASSPTLAGEADTQYF
>TRBD1|TRBV11-2|NA|TRBJ2-5
TGTGCCAGCAGCTTTGCCGGGACAGGGCTGGAGACCCAGTACTTC
CASSFAGTGLETQYF
>NA|TRBV19|NA|TRBJ2-3
TGTGCCAGTAGTACCCTTAGCAGTAGCGGCACAGATACGCAGTATTTT
CASSTLSSSGTDTQYF
>NA|TRBV2|NA|TRBJ2-3
TGTGCCAGCAGTGATCCGCGGGACCGGCCAGATACGCAGTATTTT
CASSDPRDRPDTQYF
>NA|TRBV21-1|NA|TRBJ2-1
TGTGCCAGCAGCAAATCTGGGGGAGGGAGGGAGCAGTTCTTC
CASSKSGGGREQFF
>NA|TRBV21-1|once|TRBJ2-7
TGTGCCAGCAGCAAAGGGTTTAGCGGGGCCTACGAGCAGTACTTC
CASSKGFSGAYEQYF
>TRBD2|TRBV3-1/TRBV3-2|NA|TRBJ2-1
TGTGCCAGCAGCCCCGGGACTAGCGGGAGTACTGAGCAGTTCTTC
CASSPGTSGSTEQFF
>TRBD1|TRBV6-5|NA|TRBJ1-2
TGTGCCAGCAGTCCTGACAGGGGGTGTTATGGCTACACCTTC
CASSPDRGCYGYTF
>NA|TRBV5-5|NA|TRBJ1-5
TGTGCCAGCAGCTTGGCTTTAAACAATCAGCCCCAGCATTTT
CASSLALNNQPQHF
>NA|TRBV30|NA|TRBJ1-1
TGTGCCTACCGGGACACTGACACTGAAGCTTTCTTT
CAYRDTDTEAFF
>TRBD2|TRBV19|NA|TRBJ2-5
TGTGCCAGTAGTAGTCGGCGGGAGAACCGACAAGAGACCCAGTACTTC
CASSSRRENRQETQYF
>NA|TRBV19|NA|TRBJ2-7
TGTGCCAGTAGTATAAGCCAGGGGTCCTACGAGCAGTACTTC
CASSISQGSYEQYF